The source of this T cell receptor beta chain is a study of beta chain features in type 1 diabetes. Across the study: The study found patients and healthy donors alike in age, gender and cell yields.

Expressed TCRB transcripts got sequenced, as all isolated RNA was reverse transcribed. Clones were read by immunoSEQ multiplex PCR, and TCRdb kept only the in-frame ones, dropping some. The sample has approximately 57,000 clones, 40% to 65% seen once; the top ten hold around 2.7%. V lost 4 bases, J lost 2 bases, and 8 bases lay in between. Germline assignment: CDR1 MGHRA and CDR2 YSYEKL. The CDR3 covers 13 residues. With regard to this clone: The antigen is not known.

Researchers reported sorting CD4+ naive, central memory, regulatory and stem cell-like memory cells via CD45RO/CCR7/CD25/CD127/CD95/CD27. General study points: People with Type 1 diabetes carried modestly yet significantly shorter TCRB CDR3s in all four CD4+ subsets.

This clonotype was sampled from a woman in her thirties or forties with type 1 diabetes. This chain connects TRBV4-1 to TRBJ1-2; D unresolved. The material sequenced was Tregs from blood. CDR3 bases: TGCGCCAGCAGCCCGGAGGGCAACTATGGCTACACCTTC. Translation: CASSPEGNYGYTF.